Only a few counts were recorded for the clone carrying this T cell receptor beta chain. Antigen unknown. The authors reverse transcribed all of the isolated RNA, so sequencing captured expressed TCRB transcripts. Data came from immunoSEQ multiplex PCR; TCRdb stores just in-frame clones and leaves some out. The sample has under 250,000 clones, about 15% seen once. This entry is derived from a study of beta chain features in type 1 diabetes. Turning to the study itself: Patient and healthy donor groups were alike in age, gender and cell yields. Study findings and constraints: Moderate yet significant TCRB CDR3 shortening was seen in Type 1 diabetes patients in all four CD4+ subsets. Any role of HLA type in TCRB rearrangement remained unresolved here.

The length of the CDR3 is 16 residues. With V trimmed by 0 bases and J by 2 bases, 1 base remained unmatched. Germline V lookup: CDR1 SGHTS, CDR2 YDEGEE. CD4+ naive, central memory, regulatory and stem cell-like memory cells were sorted via CD45RO/CCR7/CD25/CD127/CD95/CD27. Sorted populations were all over 98% pure. The material sequenced was naive CD4+ T cells from blood. The clonotype originates from a man aged 25 to 45 with type 1 diabetes. J is TRBJ2-3 and V is TRBV5-8; TRBD2 agrees at 12 bases. CDR3 sequence (DNA): TGTGCCAGCAGCTTGGGGACTAGCGGGGACACAGATACGCAGTATTTT. Its translation is CASSLGTSGDTDTQYF.